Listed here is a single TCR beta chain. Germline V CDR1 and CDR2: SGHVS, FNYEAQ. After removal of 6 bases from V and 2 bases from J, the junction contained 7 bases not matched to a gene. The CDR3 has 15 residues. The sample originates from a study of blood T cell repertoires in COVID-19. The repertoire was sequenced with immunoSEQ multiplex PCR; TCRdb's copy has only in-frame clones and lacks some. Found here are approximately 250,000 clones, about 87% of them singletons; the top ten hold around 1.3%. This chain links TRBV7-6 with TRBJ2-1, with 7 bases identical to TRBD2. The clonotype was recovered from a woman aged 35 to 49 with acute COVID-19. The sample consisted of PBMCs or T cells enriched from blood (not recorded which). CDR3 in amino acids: CASRGAGLTYNEQFF. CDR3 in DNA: TGTGCCAGCAGAGGAGCGGGGCTCACCTACAATGAGCAGTTCTTC.